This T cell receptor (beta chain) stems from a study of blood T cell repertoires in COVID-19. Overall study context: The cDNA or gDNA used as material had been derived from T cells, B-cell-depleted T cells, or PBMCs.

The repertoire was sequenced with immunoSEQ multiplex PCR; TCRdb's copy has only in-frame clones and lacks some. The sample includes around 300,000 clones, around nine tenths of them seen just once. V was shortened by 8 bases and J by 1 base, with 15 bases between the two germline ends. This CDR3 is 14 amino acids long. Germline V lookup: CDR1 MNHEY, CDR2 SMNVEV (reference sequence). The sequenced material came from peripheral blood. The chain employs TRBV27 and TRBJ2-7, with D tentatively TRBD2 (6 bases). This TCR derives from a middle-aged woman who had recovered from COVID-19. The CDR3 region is CASRSLGGSYEQYF. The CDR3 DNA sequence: TGTGCCAGCCGTTCTTTGGGAGGTTCCTACGAGCAGTACTTC.